This record concerns one TCR beta chain sequence. Its matching antigen is unknown. V dropped 3 bases and J dropped 4 bases, with 9 bases sitting between them. CDR3 length: 13 amino acids. Per germline, CDR1 LNHDA and CDR2 SQIVND (reference sequence). This record belongs to a study of CD4+ T cells in melanoma. TCRdb's table, derived via immunoSEQ multiplex PCR, lists solely in-frame clones and lacks some. The top ten clones hold 3% to 4% of a sample with about 120,000 clones, around 93% of them seen once. Study outcomes and limitations: Reportedly, melanoma neoantigen-specific CD4+ T cells showed varied differentiation states. CD8+ T cell, macrophage and B cell function reportedly correlated with neoantigen-specific CD4+ T cells.

The sequenced sample consisted of peripheral blood. The sequence came from a human donor with melanoma. The chain links TRBV19 to TRBJ1-2; D is uncertain. For the CDR3, the DNA is TGTGCCAGTAGTATGGGCAGCAGCTATGGCTACACCTTC. This gives the protein CASSMGSSYGYTF.